This T cell receptor (beta chain) came from a study of response to subunit inactivated influenza vaccine (dated by TCRdb to between 2018 and 2020). General notes on the study: Deep quantitative profiling of the T cell receptor repertoire was used in the study to follow responses to a trivalent subunit inactivated influenza vaccine. What the research found in general, with its limitations: The authors suggested that each seasonal influenza vaccination may recruit only a limited number of new T cells.

The label giving this sample's time point can be read as: around 47 days after influenza vaccine administration. Note on this clonotype: What antigen it recognizes has not been identified. One base away there is no much larger clone; base qualities are not given.

Including the terminal cysteine and phenylalanine, the CDR3 comprises 15 residues. The CDR3 DNA has 45 bases and is translated from base 1. The germline V end is reduced by 5 bases and the J end by 4 bases; junction bases left unmatched: 10. Taken from the germline V gene, the CDR1 and CDR2 loops are MDHEN and SYDVKM. The method was RT-PCR. The sample was run on an Illumina HiSeq 2500. In-frame beta chains were kept once TCRdb had trimmed the public reads at Q25 with fastp and called clones with MiXCR. Every CDR3 protein is listed once, alongside the most common genes and DNA of its rows. The sample table contains over 400,000 distinct CDR3 sequences; only one count was recorded for 10% to 15% of them. Less than 15% of the sample is in the top ten clones.

Here the chain combines TRBV28 and TRBJ2-7; 8 central nucleotides agree with TRBD1. The sample was PBMCs from blood, taken about 6 weeks after vaccination. This TCR was recovered from a middle-aged man who received an inactivated influenza vaccine. Donor details come from another sample of the same person, matched by shared clones. CDR3 reads: CASSPRGTGDYEQYF. The DNA is as follows: TGTGCCAGCAGTCCTCGTGGGACAGGAGATTACGAGCAGTACTTC.